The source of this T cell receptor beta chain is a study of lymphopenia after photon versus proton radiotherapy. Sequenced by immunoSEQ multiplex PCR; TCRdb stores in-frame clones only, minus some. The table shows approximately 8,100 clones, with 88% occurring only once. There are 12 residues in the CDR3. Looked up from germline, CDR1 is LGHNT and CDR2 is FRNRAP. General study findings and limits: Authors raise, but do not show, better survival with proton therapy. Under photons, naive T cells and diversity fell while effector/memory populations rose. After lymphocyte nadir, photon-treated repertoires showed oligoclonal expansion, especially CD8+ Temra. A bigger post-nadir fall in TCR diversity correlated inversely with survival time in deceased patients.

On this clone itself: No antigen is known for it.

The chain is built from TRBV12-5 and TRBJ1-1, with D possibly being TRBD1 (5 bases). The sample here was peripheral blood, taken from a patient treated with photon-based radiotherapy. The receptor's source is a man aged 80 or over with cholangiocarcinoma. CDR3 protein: CASGVSDTEAFF. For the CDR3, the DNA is TGTGCCTCGGGGGTTTCAGACACTGAAGCTTTCTTT.